The rows below give T cell receptor beta chains drawn from one sample of a study of T cells in Graves' hyperthyroidism and ophthalmopathy. Each CDR3 protein gets one entry after TCRdb re-called the multiplex PCR reads with MiXCR. This table has about 690,000 distinct CDR3 sequences, about 18% appearing once. The sequenced sample was blood. These receptors originate from a man aged 50 or older with Graves' hyperthyroidism. Both conserved end residues are part of each CDR3. The D gene is left open where the match is weak. Size is stated for part of the rows, as once, few or many counts, or as a class when the clone is expanded.

d_gene	v_gene	j_gene	abundance	CDR3nt	CDR3aa
-	TRBV18	TRBJ1-4	many	TGTGCCAGCTCCGGGACGGCTGACCGTGAAAAACTGTTTTTT	CASSGTADREKLFF
-	TRBV7-2	TRBJ2-3	-	TGTGCCAGCAGCTTATTTTCGGCGGATTTGGGAGATACGCAGTATTTT	CASSLFSADLGDTQYF
-	TRBV11-3	TRBJ2-1	few	TGTGCCAGCAGTTTCGGGCGAGGGTTATACAATGAGCAGTTCTTC	CASSFGRGLYNEQFF
-	TRBV6-1	TRBJ2-7	few	TGTGCCAGCAGTCCCGCAGGGATCGAGCAGTACTTC	CASSPAGIEQYF
TRBD1	TRBV10-3	TRBJ2-3	-	TGTGCCATCGGTTCCGGGACAGGGGGCGCCGGCACAGATACGCAGTATTTT	CAIGSGTGGAGTDTQYF
TRBD1	TRBV7-3	TRBJ2-3	few	TGTGCCAGCAGCTTAGCCCCAGGGGGCCGACCCACAGATACGCGGTATTTT	CASSLAPGGRPTDTRYF
-	TRBV28	TRBJ2-7	once	TGTGCCAGCAGTCAAGTAGCGATGGAGCAGTACTTC	CASSQVAMEQYF
TRBD2	TRBV18	TRBJ2-4	few	TGTGCCAGCTCACGACGGGGAGCGGGAGGGCGAGACATTCAGTACTTC	CASSRRGAGGRDIQYF
TRBD2	TRBV6-1	TRBJ2-1	few	TGTGCCAGCAGTAGAGCGGGAGCCGGCTACAATGAGCAGTTCTTC	CASSRAGAGYNEQFF
TRBD1	TRBV28	TRBJ1-1	many	TGTGCCAGCAGTTTATCCCTACAGGGGGAGGACACTGAAGCTTTCTTT	CASSLSLQGEDTEAFF
-	TRBV10-3	TRBJ2-5	many	TGTGCCATCAGTGAGTGGGCGGAAGAGACCCAGTACTTC	CAISEWAEETQYF
TRBD1	TRBV6-1	TRBJ1-1	few	TGTGCCAGCAGTTTTGCGAGGGACAGGAAGGCAAGTCCCACTGAAGCTTTCTTT	CASSFARDRKASPTEAFF
-	TRBV27	TRBJ2-1	many	TGTGCCAGCAGTTGGGGACCCTACAATGAGCAGTTCTTC	CASSWGPYNEQFF
TRBD1	TRBV27	TRBJ2-4	-	TGTGCCAGCTCACCGGGACAGGGAAATTGGGCGGCCAAAAACATTCAGTACTTC	CASSPGQGNWAAKNIQYF
TRBD1	TRBV6-2/TRBV6-3	TRBJ2-7	many	TGTGCCAGCAGGTCCGGGACAGGGGGTTATGGTTCGTCCGGCGAGCAGTACTTC	CASRSGTGGYGSSGEQYF
-	TRBV6-1	TRBJ1-2	-	TGTGCCAGCATAGGAGGGCCCTACGGCTACACCTTC	CASIGGPYGYTF
-	TRBV28	TRBJ2-5	many	TGTGCCAGCAGCGAAAGTCAAGAGACCCAGTACTTC	CASSESQETQYF
-	TRBV5-1	TRBJ2-1	many	TGCGCCAGCAGACCCAGCGAGCCCTACAATGAGCAGTTCTTC	CASRPSEPYNEQFF
TRBD1	TRBV28	TRBJ1-6	many	TGTGCCAGCAGTTCCCCCGGGACAGGGGAGTCACCCCTCCACTTT	CASSSPGTGESPLHF
-	TRBV4-1	TRBJ1-2	few	TGCGCCAGCAGCCAAAAGCTTCAGGGTTCCGGCTACACCTTC	CASSQKLQGSGYTF
-	TRBV12-3/TRBV12-4	TRBJ2-6	many	TGTGCCAGCAATCCCGCCCGCGGAGGGGCCAACGTCCTGACTTTC	CASNPARGGANVLTF
-	TRBV19	TRBJ2-1	few	TGTGCCAGTAGTCGGGACGCGAGCTCCTACAATAAGCAGTTCTTC	CASSRDASSYNKQFF
-	TRBV19	TRBJ1-5	-	TGTGCCAGTAGTATATCAGGGTCTCCCCAGCCCCAGCATTTT	CASSISGSPQPQHF
-	TRBV24-1	TRBJ2-2	few	TGTGCCACCAGTGATTTGGGAGGAGGGGTAAAAACCGGGGAGCTGTTTTTT	CATSDLGGGVKTGELFF
-	TRBV7-9	TRBJ1-5	many	TGTGCCAGCAGCTCAGGACAGAACAATCAGCCCCAGCATTTT	CASSSGQNNQPQHF
TRBD2	TRBV5-1	TRBJ2-1	-	TGCGCCAGCAGCCCGGGACTAGCGGGAGAAGTGCCCTACAATGAGCAGTTCTTC	CASSPGLAGEVPYNEQFF
-	TRBV12-3/TRBV12-4	TRBJ1-1	many	TGTGCCAGCAAGGGGCTCGGCACTGAAGCTTTCTTT	CASKGLGTEAFF
-	TRBV10-2	TRBJ1-2	many	TGCGCCAGCAGTGAGGAGTATCAGGGTGGTTTAAATGGCTACACCTTC	CASSEEYQGGLNGYTF
-	TRBV30	TRBJ1-1	many	TGTGCCTGGCACCGGGACACCACTGAAGCTTTCTTT	CAWHRDTTEAFF
TRBD1	TRBV19	TRBJ1-3	many	TGTGCCAGTGACGCAGCGTTTGGACAGGGGGAACACACCATATATTTT	CASDAAFGQGEHTIYF
TRBD1	TRBV6-9	TRBJ1-2	once	TGTGCCAGCAGTTGGACAGGGGGCGTAGATGGCTACACCTTC	CASSWTGGVDGYTF
TRBD2	TRBV20-1	TRBJ2-7	many	TGCAGTGCTAGAGATTTTAGGACTAGCACGTCCTACGAGCAGTACTTC	CSARDFRTSTSYEQYF
-	TRBV11-2	TRBJ1-1	many	TGTGCCAGCAGCTTAGATCTACCCAGGAACGGATTGAACACTGAAGCTTTCTTT	CASSLDLPRNGLNTEAFF
-	TRBV12-3/TRBV12-4	TRBJ2-7	few	TGTGCCAGCAGTCACAGACCTTACGAGCAGTACTTC	CASSHRPYEQYF
-	TRBV12-3/TRBV12-4	TRBJ2-7	many	TGTGCCAGCAGTAATTGGGACACCTCCTACGAGCAGTACTTC	CASSNWDTSYEQYF
TRBD2	TRBV9	TRBJ2-2	-	TGTGCCAGCAGCTTCAGCGGGAGGTGGGCCGGGGAGCTGTTTTTT	CASSFSGRWAGELFF
TRBD1	TRBV7-2	TRBJ1-1	-	TGTGCCAGCAGCTTATCAGCAGGGGGAATGAGTAGGATGAACACTGAAGCTTTCTTT	CASSLSAGGMSRMNTEAFF
-	TRBV20-1	TRBJ2-7	-	TGCAGTGCTAGAGATGGCCGCACCCCCAGGTACGAGCAGTACTTC	CSARDGRTPRYEQYF
-	TRBV2	TRBJ1-6	many	TGTGCCAGCAGTGAAGTAGCCGGATCACCCCTCCACTTT	CASSEVAGSPLHF
TRBD2	TRBV14	TRBJ2-1	many	TGTGCCAGCAGCCGGACTAGCGGGCTCTCCTACAATGAGCAGTTCTTC	CASSRTSGLSYNEQFF
-	TRBV2	TRBJ1-4	many	TGTGCCAGCAAAACTTTAAGTGAAAAACTGTTTTTT	CASKTLSEKLFF
-	TRBV4-3	TRBJ1-1	few	TGCGCCAGCAGCCAAGATCGGGAATTGCCGAACACTGAAGCTTTCTTT	CASSQDRELPNTEAFF
-	TRBV19	TRBJ2-5	-	TGTGCCAGTAGTATCCATGTGGGGAACTATCAAGAGACCCAGTACTTC	CASSIHVGNYQETQYF
-	TRBV7-6	TRBJ2-1	-	TGTGCCAGCAGCTTAGTTCACCGGGAAGTCAATGAGCAGTTCTTC	CASSLVHREVNEQFF
-	TRBV19	TRBJ2-3	many	TGTGCCAGTAGTTCGGGGTCCGTCCCAGATACGCAGTATTTT	CASSSGSVPDTQYF
TRBD2	TRBV6-4	TRBJ2-7	once	TGTGCCAGCAGTGACACCACTAGCGGGCTGAGCTCCTACGAGCAGTACTTC	CASSDTTSGLSSYEQYF
-	TRBV7-3	TRBJ1-6	-	TGTGCCAGCAGCTTACAACCGTATAATTCACCCCTCCACTTT	CASSLQPYNSPLHF
-	TRBV3-1	TRBJ1-4	few	TGTGCCAGCAGCCAAGGTGTAGGGTTTGATGAAAAACTGTTTTTT	CASSQGVGFDEKLFF
TRBD1	TRBV19	TRBJ1-1	-	TGTGCCAGTAGGGACAGGGTCACTGAAGCTTTCTTT	CASRDRVTEAFF
TRBD2	TRBV28	TRBJ2-1	many	TGTGCCAGCAGTCTTCCTCTTAAATTACTAGCGCCCTCCTACAATGAGCAGTTCTTC	CASSLPLKLLAPSYNEQFF
-	TRBV6-6	TRBJ1-2	many	TGTGCCAGCAGTTACTCGGGAGGGAGCGGCTACACCTTC	CASSYSGGSGYTF
-	TRBV27	TRBJ2-1	-	TGTGCCAGCATCGCGGCGGATGAGCAGTTCTTC	CASIAADEQFF
TRBD1	TRBV28	TRBJ2-6	many	TGTGCCAGCAGTCCCCCGGGACAGGGAGTCTCTGGGGCCAACGTCCTGACTTTC	CASSPPGQGVSGANVLTF